Each of the 12 T cell receptor beta chains below was sequenced from the same sample in a study of blood T cell repertoires in COVID-19. Profiled with immunoSEQ multiplex PCR; TCRdb holds only in-frame clones, not every one. The sample shows about 42,000 clones, 60% to 80% of them seen only once. The sequenced sample was peripheral blood. All receptors derive from an older woman with acute or convalescent COVID-19.

The chain employs TRBV7-9 and TRBJ1-1, with 9 bases lining up with TRBD1. Trimming took 2 bases from V and 7 from J; bases not matched to a gene: 5. Looked up from germline, CDR1 is SEHNR and CDR2 is FQNEAQ (reference sequence). This CDR3 is built from 14 residues. The CDR3 here is CASSLTGTGSEAFF. DNA of the CDR3: TGTGCCAGCAGCTTAACCGGGACAGGGAGTGAAGCTTTCTTT.

This clone was picked up a small number of times. The CDR3 reads CASSPRGPQHF. The CDR3 region has the DNA TGTGCCAGCAGCCCGCGGGGGCCCCAGCATTTT. The V and J genes are TRBV11-3 and TRBJ1-5; no clear D gene. V gave up 5 bases and J gave up 9 bases, with 8 bases separating them. Germline CDR1 and CDR2: SGHNT and YENEEA. The length of the CDR3 is 11 residues.

V and J are TRBV5-1 and TRBJ2-1; a weak D match, TRBD1 (6 bases). The V end lost 3 bases, the J end lost 5 bases, and 6 bases lay between the germline ends. The CDR3 runs 12 residues. Germline V CDR1 and CDR2: SGHRS, YFSETQ. CDR3 coding DNA: TGCGCCAGCAGCTCAGGGGACAATGAGCAGTTCTTC. It yields the protein CASSSGDNEQFF.

The chain is built from TRBV15 and TRBJ2-1, with 7 bases lining up with TRBD2. The CDR3 has 16 amino acids. CDR1 LNHNV and CDR2 YYDKDF come from the germline V gene (reference sequence). With 4 bases clipped from V and 9 bases from J, the junction kept 15 bases outside the gene matches. CDR3 DNA sequence: TGTGCCACCAGCAATGACGGGCTAGCGGCTTTTAGTGAGCAGTTCTTC. This gives the protein CATSNDGLAAFSEQFF.

This clone was detected only a few times. CDR3 sequence: CASSLAGGGANVLTF. The CDR3 DNA reads as TGTGCCAGCAGCTTGGCCGGGGGTGGGGCCAACGTCCTGACTTTC. The chain employs TRBV5-4 and TRBJ2-6; D is perhaps TRBD2 (6 bases). This CDR3 contains 15 residues. V lost 0 bases to trimming and J lost 3 bases, with 7 bases between them. Germline V gives CDR1 SGHNT, CDR2 YYREEE (reference sequence).

This clone occurred a few times. V usage is TRBV7-9 and J usage is TRBJ1-4, with D perhaps TRBD1 (5 bases). CDR1 is SEHNR and CDR2 is FQNEAQ in the germline V gene (reference sequence). The CDR3 totals 14 residues. V lost 5 bases, J lost 5 bases, and 12 bases lay in between. As DNA, the CDR3 is TGTGCCAGCAGCCCGACAGACAGAAATGAAAAACTGTTTTTT. It codes for CASSPTDRNEKLFF.

The DNA for the CDR3 is TGTGCCAGCAGCTTAGTCCCGACGAGGGGAGGAGATACGCAGTATTTT. Translation gives CASSLVPTRGGDTQYF. V gene TRBV11-2 combines with J gene TRBJ2-3; D is perhaps TRBD2 (6 bases). The CDR3 loop spans 16 amino acids. The germline V gene has CDR1 SGHAT and CDR2 FQNNGV. V was cut by 1 base and J by 5 bases, with 16 bases left in between.

The chain couples TRBV12-3 or TRBV12-4 to TRBJ1-1, with a tentative D call TRBD1 (6 bases). Trimming pared 2 bases from V and 10 bases from J, leaving 14 bases between. The CDR3 covers 13 residues. CDR3 DNA sequence: TGTGCCAGCAGTTTAACTGACAGGAGTGGAGCTTTCTTT. It translates to CASSLTDRSGAFF.

The chain joins TRBV7-2 to TRBJ1-6; D perhaps matches TRBD1 (5 bases). Germline V CDR1 and CDR2: SGHTA, FQGNSA. V was trimmed by 2 bases and J by 5 bases, leaving 13 bases between them. This CDR3 has 16 residues. CDR3 region: CASSLRVTENNSPLHF. CDR3 nucleotides: TGTGCCAGCAGCTTAAGGGTGACAGAGAATAATTCACCCCTCCACTTT.

This chain connects TRBV6-1 to TRBJ1-1; possible D gene TRBD1, 5 bases. The CDR3 extends over 14 amino acids. Trimming pared 3 bases from V and 4 bases from J, leaving 12 bases between. Germline values: CDR1 MNHNS, CDR2 SASEGT. The CDR3 DNA reads as TGTGCCAGCAGTGACAGGGCACTGGGCACTGAAGCTTTCTTT. Amino acid sequence: CASSDRALGTEAFF.

The V gene is TRBV4-1, the J gene TRBJ1-4, with D uncertain. Looked up from germline, CDR1 is MGHRA and CDR2 is YSYEKL. Trimming left V 0 bases short and J 10 bases short, with 15 bases between. The CDR3 runs 15 residues. In DNA, the CDR3 is TGCGCCAGCAGCCAAGAGGAGGGTGCCGGGATAAAACTGTTTTTT. Translating gives CASSQEEGAGIKLFF.

The V and J genes are TRBV11-2 and TRBJ1-1; 12 bases are shared with TRBD1. The CDR3 spans 13 residues. The V gene end was trimmed by 5 bases and the J gene end by 10 bases; junction bases not matched to a gene: 5. Per germline, CDR1 SGHAT and CDR2 FQNNGV. Here the CDR3 DNA reads TGTGCCAGCAGCCCGGGACAGGGGGCAGTAGCTTTCTTT. Translating gives CASSPGQGAVAFF.